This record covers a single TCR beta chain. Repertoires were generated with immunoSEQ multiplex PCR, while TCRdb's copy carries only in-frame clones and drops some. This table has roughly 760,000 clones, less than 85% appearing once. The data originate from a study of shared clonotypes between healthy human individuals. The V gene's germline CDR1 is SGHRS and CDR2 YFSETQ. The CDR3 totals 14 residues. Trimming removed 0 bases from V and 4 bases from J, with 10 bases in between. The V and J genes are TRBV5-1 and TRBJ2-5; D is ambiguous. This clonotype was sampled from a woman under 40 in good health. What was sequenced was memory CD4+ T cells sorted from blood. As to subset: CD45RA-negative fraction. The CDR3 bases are TGCGCCAGCAGCTTGGGCTTGTCGGGAGAGACCCAGTACTTC. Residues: CASSLGLSGETQYF.